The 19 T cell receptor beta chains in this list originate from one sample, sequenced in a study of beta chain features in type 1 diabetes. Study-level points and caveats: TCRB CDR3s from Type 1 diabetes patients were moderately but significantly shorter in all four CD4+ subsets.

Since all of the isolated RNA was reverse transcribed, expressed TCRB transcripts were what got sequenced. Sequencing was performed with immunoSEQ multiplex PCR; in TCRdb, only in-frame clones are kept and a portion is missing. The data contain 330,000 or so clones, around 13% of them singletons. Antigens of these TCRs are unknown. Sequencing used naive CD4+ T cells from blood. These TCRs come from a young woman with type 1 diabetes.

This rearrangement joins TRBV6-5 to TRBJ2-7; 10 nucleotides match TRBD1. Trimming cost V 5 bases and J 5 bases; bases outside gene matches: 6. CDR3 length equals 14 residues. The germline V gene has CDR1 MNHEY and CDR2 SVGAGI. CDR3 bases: TGTGCCAGCAGTGCCCGGGACAGGGGCAACGAGCAGTACTTC. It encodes CASSARDRGNEQYF.

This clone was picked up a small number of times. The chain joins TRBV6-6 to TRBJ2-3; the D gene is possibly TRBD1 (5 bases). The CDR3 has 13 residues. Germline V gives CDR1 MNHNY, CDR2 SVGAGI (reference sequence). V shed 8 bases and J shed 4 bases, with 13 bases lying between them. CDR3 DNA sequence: TGTGCCAGCCTGGGCAGGGAAGCAGATACGCAGTATTTT. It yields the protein CASLGREADTQYF.

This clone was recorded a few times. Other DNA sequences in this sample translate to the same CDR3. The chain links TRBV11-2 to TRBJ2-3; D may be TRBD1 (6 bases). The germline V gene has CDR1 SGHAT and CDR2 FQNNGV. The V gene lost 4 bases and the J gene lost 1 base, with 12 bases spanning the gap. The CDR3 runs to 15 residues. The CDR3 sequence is CASSYGQRRTDTQYF. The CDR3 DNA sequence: TGTGCCAGCAGCTATGGACAGCGACGCACAGATACGCAGTATTTT.

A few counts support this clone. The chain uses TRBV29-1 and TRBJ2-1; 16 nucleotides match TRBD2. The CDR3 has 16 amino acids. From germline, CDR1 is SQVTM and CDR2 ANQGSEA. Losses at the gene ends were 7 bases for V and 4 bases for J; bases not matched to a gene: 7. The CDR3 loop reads CSAGGTSGRGYNEQFF. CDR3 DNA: TGCAGCGCCGGGGGGACTAGCGGGAGGGGGTACAATGAGCAGTTCTTC.

CDR3 in DNA: TGTGCCAGCTCACCACCGTCTAGCGGGGCGAAAGAGACCCAGTACTTC. It codes for CASSPPSSGAKETQYF. The chain carries TRBV18 and TRBJ2-5, with 9 bases that match TRBD2. In germline, CDR1 is KGHSH, CDR2 LQKENI. V was clipped by 0 bases and J by 3 bases; unmatched bases: 5. This CDR3 region has 16 residues.

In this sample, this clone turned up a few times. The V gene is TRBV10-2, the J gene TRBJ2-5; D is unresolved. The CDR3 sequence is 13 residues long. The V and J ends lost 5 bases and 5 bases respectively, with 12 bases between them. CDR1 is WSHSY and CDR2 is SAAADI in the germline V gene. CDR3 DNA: TGCGCCAGCAGTCGATACATGTCGGAGACCCAGTACTTC. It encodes CASSRYMSETQYF.

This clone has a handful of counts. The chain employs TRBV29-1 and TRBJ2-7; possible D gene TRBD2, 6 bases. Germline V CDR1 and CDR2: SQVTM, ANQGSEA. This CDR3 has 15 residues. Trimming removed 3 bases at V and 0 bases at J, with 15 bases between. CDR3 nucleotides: TGCAGCGTTGACGGGATAGCGGAGAGCTCCTACGAGCAGTACTTC. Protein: CSVDGIAESSYEQYF.

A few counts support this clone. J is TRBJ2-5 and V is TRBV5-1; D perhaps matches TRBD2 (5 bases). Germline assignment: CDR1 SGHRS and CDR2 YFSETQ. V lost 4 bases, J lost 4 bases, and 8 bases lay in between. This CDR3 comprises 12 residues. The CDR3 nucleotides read TGCGCCAGCAGCCCGGGAACAGAGACCCAGTACTTC. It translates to CASSPGTETQYF.

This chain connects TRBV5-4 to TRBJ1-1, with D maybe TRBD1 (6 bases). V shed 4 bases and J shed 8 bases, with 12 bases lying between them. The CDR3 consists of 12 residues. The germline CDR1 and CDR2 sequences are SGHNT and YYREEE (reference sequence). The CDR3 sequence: CASSKQQGEAFF. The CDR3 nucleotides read TGTGCCAGCAGCAAACAACAGGGCGAAGCTTTCTTT.

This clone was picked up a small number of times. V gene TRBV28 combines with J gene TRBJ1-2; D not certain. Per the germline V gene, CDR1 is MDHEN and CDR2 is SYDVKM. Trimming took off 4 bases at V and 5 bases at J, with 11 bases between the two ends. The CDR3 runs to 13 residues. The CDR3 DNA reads TGTGCCAGCAGTTCCCAGGAGGATTATGGCTACACCTTC. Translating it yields CASSSQEDYGYTF.

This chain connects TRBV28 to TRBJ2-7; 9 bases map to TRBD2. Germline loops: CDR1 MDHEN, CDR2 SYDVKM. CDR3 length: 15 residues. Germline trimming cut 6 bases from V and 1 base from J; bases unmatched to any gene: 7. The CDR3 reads CASSPLAGKSYEQYF. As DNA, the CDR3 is TGTGCCAGCAGCCCCCTAGCGGGGAAATCCTACGAGCAGTACTTC.

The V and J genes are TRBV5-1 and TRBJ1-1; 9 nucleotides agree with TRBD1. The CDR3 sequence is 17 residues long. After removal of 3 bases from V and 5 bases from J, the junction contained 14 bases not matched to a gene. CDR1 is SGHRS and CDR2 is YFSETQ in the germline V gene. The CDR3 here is CASSSRGLTGGGTEAFF. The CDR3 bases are TGCGCCAGCAGCTCACGGGGGCTAACAGGGGGCGGGACTGAAGCTTTCTTT.

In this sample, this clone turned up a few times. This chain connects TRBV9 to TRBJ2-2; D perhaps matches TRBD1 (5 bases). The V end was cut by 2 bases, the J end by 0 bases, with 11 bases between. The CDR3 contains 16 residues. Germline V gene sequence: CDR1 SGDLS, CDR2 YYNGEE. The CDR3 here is CASSVFPGTNTGELFF. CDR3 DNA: TGTGCCAGCAGCGTGTTCCCAGGGACGAACACCGGGGAGCTGTTTTTT.

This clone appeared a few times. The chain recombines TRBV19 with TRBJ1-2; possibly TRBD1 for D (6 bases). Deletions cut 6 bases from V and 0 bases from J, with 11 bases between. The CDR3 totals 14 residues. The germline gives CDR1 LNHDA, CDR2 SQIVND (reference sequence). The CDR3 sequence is CASRFQGTNYGYTF. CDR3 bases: TGTGCCAGTAGATTCCAGGGGACTAACTATGGCTACACCTTC. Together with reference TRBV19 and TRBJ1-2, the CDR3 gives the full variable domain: DGGITQSPKYLFRKEGQNVTLSCEQNLNHDAMYWYRQDPGQGLRLIYYSQIVNDFQKGDIAEGYSVSREKKESFPLTVTSAQKNPTAFYLCASRFQGTNYGYTFGSGTRLTVV.

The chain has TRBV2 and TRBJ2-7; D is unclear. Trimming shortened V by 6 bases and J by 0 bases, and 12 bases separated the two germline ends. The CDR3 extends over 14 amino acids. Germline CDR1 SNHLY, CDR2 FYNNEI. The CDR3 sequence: CASRNGFASYEQYF. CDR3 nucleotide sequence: TGTGCCAGCAGAAATGGCTTTGCCTCCTACGAGCAGTACTTC.

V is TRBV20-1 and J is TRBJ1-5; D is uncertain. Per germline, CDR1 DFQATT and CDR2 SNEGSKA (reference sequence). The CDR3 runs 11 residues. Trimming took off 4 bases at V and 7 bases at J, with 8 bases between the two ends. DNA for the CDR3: TGCAGTGCTAATGACGGGCAGCCCCAGCATTTT. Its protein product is CSANDGQPQHF.

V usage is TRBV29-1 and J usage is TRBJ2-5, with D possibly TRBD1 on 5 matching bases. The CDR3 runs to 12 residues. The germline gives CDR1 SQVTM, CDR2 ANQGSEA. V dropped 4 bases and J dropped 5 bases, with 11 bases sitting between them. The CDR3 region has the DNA TGCAGCGTTGTAGACCCAGGGGAGACCCAGTACTTC. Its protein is CSVVDPGETQYF.

CDR3 sequence reads: CASIANPLGLASTDTQYF. The CDR3 coding sequence is TGTGCCAGCATCGCGAACCCTCTCGGACTAGCAAGCACAGATACGCAGTATTTT. J is TRBJ2-3 and V is TRBV27; 8 bases are a match to TRBD2. V shed 7 bases, J shed 0 bases, and the junction held 15 bases outside the gene matches. Germline V gene sequence: CDR1 MNHEY, CDR2 SMNVEV (reference sequence). The CDR3 is made up of 18 amino acids.

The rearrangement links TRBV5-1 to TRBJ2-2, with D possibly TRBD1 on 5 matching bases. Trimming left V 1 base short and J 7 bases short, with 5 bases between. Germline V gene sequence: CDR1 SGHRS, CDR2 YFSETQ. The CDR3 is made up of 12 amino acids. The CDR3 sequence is CASSLTGGELFF. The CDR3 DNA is TGCGCCAGCAGCTTGACAGGCGGGGAGCTGTTTTTT. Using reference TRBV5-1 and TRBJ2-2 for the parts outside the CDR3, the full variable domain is KAGVTQTPRYLIKTRGQQVTLSCSPISGHRSVSWYQQTPGQGLQFLFEYFSETQRNKGNFPGRFSGRQFSNSRSEMNVSTLELGDSALYLCASSLTGGELFFGEGSRLTVL.